The rows below give T cell receptor beta chains drawn from one sample of a study of PD-L1 blockade in urothelial cancer. Clones were sequenced by immunoSEQ multiplex PCR, and TCRdb holds only the in-frame ones, with some missing. The table has roughly 63,000 clones, around 81% seen once. The sample consisted of PBMCs, taken around atezolizumab (anti-PD-L1) treatment. These receptor sequences come from a man between 65 and 85 years old with urothelial cancer. The CDR3 runs from the conserved cysteine through the conserved F or W. A D gene is named only where the DNA matches it firmly. Clone sizes are given selectively: once, few, many, or a class where the clone is expanded.

j_call clone_size v_call d_call cdr3_aa cdr3_nt
TRBJ1-5 NA TRBV6-1 TRBD1 CATGDRGARQPQHF TGTGCCACCGGGGACAGGGGGGCAAGGCAGCCCCAGCATTTT
TRBJ2-3 NA TRBV9 NA CASSESPADPALDTQYF TGTGCCAGCAGCGAATCCCCAGCGGATCCGGCCTTGGATACGCAGTATTTT
TRBJ2-1 NA TRBV6-5 NA CASSYGGISYNEQFF TGTGCCAGCAGTTACGGCGGGATCTCCTACAATGAGCAGTTCTTC
TRBJ2-5 NA TRBV6-1 NA CASSDGGTAYQETQYF TGTGCCAGCAGTGACGGAGGGACAGCATACCAAGAGACCCAGTACTTC
TRBJ2-7 NA TRBV5-4 NA CASSIGIPGEQYF TGTGCCAGCAGTATTGGTATTCCAGGCGAGCAGTACTTC
TRBJ1-5 NA TRBV4-1 NA CASSQRTGLNQPQHF TGCGCCAGCAGCCAAAGAACAGGGCTCAATCAGCCCCAGCATTTT
TRBJ2-5 NA TRBV6-1 TRBD2 CASSPSSGGAETQYF TGTGCCAGCAGTCCTTCTAGCGGGGGGGCCGAGACCCAGTACTTC
TRBJ2-1 NA TRBV15 NA CATSIGSLKGEQFF TGTGCCACCAGCATCGGGAGTTTAAAGGGTGAGCAGTTCTTC
TRBJ1-2 NA TRBV18 TRBD1 CASSQNSGTADNYGYTF TGTGCCAGCTCACAAAATTCTGGGACAGCCGATAACTATGGCTACACCTTC
TRBJ2-3 NA TRBV6-5 TRBD2 CATSRGGRAYDTQYF TGTGCCACGTCGCGCGGCGGGAGGGCCTACGATACGCAGTATTTT
TRBJ2-5 NA TRBV11-2 TRBD2 CASSPTGGIGAETQYF TGTGCCAGCAGCCCCACGGGAGGGATCGGGGCCGAGACCCAGTACTTC
TRBJ2-5 NA TRBV7-3 TRBD2 CASSASGRALETQYF TGTGCCAGCAGCGCTAGCGGGAGGGCCTTAGAGACCCAGTACTTC
TRBJ2-7 NA TRBV11-2 TRBD1 CASSLEPDRGSYEQYF TGTGCCAGCAGCTTAGAACCGGACAGGGGGTCCTACGAGCAGTACTTC
TRBJ2-5 NA TRBV5-4 TRBD2 CASSPGGAGGMQETQYF TGTGCCAGCAGCCCGGGGGGAGCGGGGGGGATGCAAGAGACCCAGTACTTC
TRBJ2-1 NA TRBV5-4 NA CASSLGSREYLDEQFF TGTGCCAGCAGCTTGGGGAGCAGGGAATATTTAGATGAGCAGTTCTTC
TRBJ1-1 large TRBV7-6 TRBD1 CASSSFQDREPEAFF TGTGCCAGCAGCTCCTTCCAGGACAGGGAGCCTGAAGCTTTCTTT
TRBJ1-5 NA TRBV15 TRBD1 CATSGTGGIQPQHF TGTGCCACCAGCGGAACAGGGGGCATCCAGCCCCAGCATTTT
TRBJ2-3 NA TRBV6-7 TRBD2 CASSYSMAGGQDTQYF TGTGCCAGCAGTTACTCGATGGCGGGGGGGCAGGATACGCAGTATTTT
TRBJ2-4 NA TRBV4-2 NA CASSQEDNSLAKNIQYF TGTGCCAGCAGCCAAGAGGACAACAGTTTAGCCAAAAACATTCAGTACTTC
TRBJ1-4 NA TRBV7-9 TRBD1 CASSFGQGGEKLFF TGTGCCAGCAGCTTCGGACAGGGAGGGGAAAAACTGTTTTTT
TRBJ2-1 NA TRBV7-2 TRBD2 CASSRAGGYNEQFF TGTGCCAGCAGCAGAGCGGGGGGCTACAATGAGCAGTTCTTC
TRBJ2-3 NA TRBV5-1 TRBD1 CASSQGQGAATDTQYF TGCGCCAGCAGCCAGGGACAGGGGGCAGCCACAGATACGCAGTATTTT
TRBJ1-6 NA TRBV6-5 NA CASSYLRGLNSPLHF TGTGCCAGCAGTTACCTCAGGGGTTTGAATTCACCCCTCCACTTT
TRBJ1-3 NA TRBV25-1 NA CASSEGHTSGNTIYF TGTGCCAGCAGTGAAGGACATACCTCTGGAAACACCATATATTTT
TRBJ2-3 NA TRBV6-5 TRBD2 CASSYGREDTQYF TGTGCCAGCAGTTACGGGAGGGAAGATACGCAGTATTTT
TRBJ2-7 once TRBV6-1 NA CASSGWGVRYEQYF TGTGCCAGCAGTGGGTGGGGGGTGAGGTACGAGCAGTACTTC
TRBJ1-1 NA TRBV6-1 NA CASSVVVNTEAFF TGTGCCAGCAGTGTAGTTGTAAACACTGAAGCTTTCTTT
TRBJ2-7 NA TRBV6-5 NA CASSYRQGRRPYEQYF TGTGCCAGCAGTTACAGGCAGGGGCGGCGACCCTACGAGCAGTACTTC